The entry that follows covers one T cell receptor beta chain sequence. The same CDR3 can be traced to other DNA sequences in this sample. The germline V gene has CDR1 MNHEY and CDR2 SVGAGI. Trimming at V came to 5 bases and at J to 0 bases, leaving 3 bases not matched to a gene. The CDR3 spans 15 residues. Methods used by the authors: Estimation of nucleated cell counts relied on the amplification of reference gene primers. The method was immunoSEQ multiplex PCR; TCRdb's version includes in-frame clones alone and lacks a portion of them. That table furnishes V, J and clone size, whereas the DNA furnished D and trimming. Of 180,000 or so clones listed, roughly 84% are singletons. The source of the sample is a study of blood T cell repertoires in COVID-19. Study information: Both acute and convalescent COVID-19 samples were obtained from the United States, Italy and Spain. In each case, the material was cDNA or gDNA derived from T cells, B-cell-depleted T cells, or PBMCs.

One Seattle source followed patients from active infection through their disease course. The receptor was isolated from a woman aged 40 to 49 with COVID-19, enrolled during active disease. The sample comprised peripheral blood. The V gene is TRBV6-5, the J gene TRBJ2-2, with 7 bases fitting TRBD1. The CDR3 DNA reads as TGTGCCAGCAGTCGACAGGGCCCGAACACCGGGGAGCTGTTTTTT. This codes for CASSRQGPNTGELFF.